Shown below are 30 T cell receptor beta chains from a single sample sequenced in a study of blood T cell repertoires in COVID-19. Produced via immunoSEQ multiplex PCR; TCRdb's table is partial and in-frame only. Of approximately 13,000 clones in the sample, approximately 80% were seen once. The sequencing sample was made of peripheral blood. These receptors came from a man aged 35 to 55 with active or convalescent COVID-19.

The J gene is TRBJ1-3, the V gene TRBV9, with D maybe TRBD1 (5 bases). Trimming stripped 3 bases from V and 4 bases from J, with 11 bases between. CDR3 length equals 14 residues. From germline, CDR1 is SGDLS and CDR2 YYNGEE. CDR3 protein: CASSAKGSGNTIYF. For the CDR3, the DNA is TGTGCCAGCAGCGCAAAGGGGTCGGGAAACACCATATATTTT.

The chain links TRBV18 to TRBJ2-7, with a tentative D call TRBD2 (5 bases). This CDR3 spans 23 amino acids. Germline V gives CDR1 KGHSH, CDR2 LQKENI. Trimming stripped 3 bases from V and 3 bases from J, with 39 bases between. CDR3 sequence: CASSPPSTDETVRTLGKFYEQYF. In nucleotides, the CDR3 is TGTGCCAGCTCACCCCCGAGCACCGACGAAACCGTACGGACTCTGGGGAAATTCTACGAGCAGTACTTC. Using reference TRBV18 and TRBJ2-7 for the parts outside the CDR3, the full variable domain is NAGVMQNPRHLVRRRGQEARLRCSPMKGHSHVYWYRQLPEEGLKFMVYLQKENIIDESGMPKERFSAEFPKEGPSILRIQQVVRGDSAAYFCASSPPSTDETVRTLGKFYEQYFGPGTRLTVT.

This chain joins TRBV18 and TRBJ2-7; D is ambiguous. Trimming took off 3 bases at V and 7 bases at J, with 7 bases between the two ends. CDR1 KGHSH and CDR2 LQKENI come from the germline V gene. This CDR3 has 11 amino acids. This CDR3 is CASSPQVEQYF. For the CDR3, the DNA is TGTGCCAGCTCACCGCAGGTGGAGCAGTACTTC.

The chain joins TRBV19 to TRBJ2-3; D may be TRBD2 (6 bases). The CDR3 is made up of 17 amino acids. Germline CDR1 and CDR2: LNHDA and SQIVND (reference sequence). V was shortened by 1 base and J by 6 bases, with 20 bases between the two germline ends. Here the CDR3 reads CASSIGGYGSLSDTQYF. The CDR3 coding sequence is TGTGCCAGTAGTATAGGCGGATACGGGAGTCTTTCCGATACGCAGTATTTT.

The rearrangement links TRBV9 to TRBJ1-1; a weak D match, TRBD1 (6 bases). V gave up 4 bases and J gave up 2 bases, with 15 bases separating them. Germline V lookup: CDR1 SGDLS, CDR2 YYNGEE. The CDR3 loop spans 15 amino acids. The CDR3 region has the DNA TGTGCCAGCAGCCCTCGGACAGTTATCAACACTGAAGCTTTCTTT. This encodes CASSPRTVINTEAFF.

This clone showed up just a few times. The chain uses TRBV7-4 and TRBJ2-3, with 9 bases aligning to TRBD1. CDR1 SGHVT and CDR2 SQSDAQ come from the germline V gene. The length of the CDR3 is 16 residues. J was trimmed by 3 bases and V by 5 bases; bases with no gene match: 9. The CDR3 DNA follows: TGTGCCAGCAGCCACAGGGGGCCTCTGGGAACAGATACGCAGTATTTT. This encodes CASSHRGPLGTDTQYF.

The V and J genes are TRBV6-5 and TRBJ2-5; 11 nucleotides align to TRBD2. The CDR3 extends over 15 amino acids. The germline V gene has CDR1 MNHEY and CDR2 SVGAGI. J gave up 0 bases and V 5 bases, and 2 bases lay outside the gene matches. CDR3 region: CASSRLAGHQETQYF. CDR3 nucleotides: TGTGCCAGCAGTAGACTAGCGGGGCACCAAGAGACCCAGTACTTC.

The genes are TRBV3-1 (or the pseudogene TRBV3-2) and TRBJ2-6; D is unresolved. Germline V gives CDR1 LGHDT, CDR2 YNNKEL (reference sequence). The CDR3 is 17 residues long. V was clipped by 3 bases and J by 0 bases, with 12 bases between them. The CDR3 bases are TGTGCCAGCAGCCACGGAACAGCCTTCTCTGGGGCCAACGTCCTGACTTTC. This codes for CASSHGTAFSGANVLTF.

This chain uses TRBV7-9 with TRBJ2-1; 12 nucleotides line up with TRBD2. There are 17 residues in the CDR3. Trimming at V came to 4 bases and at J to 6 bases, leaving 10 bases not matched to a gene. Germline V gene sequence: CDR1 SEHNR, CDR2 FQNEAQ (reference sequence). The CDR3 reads CASSSTIGTSGLNEQFF. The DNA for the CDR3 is TGTGCCAGCAGCTCGACAATCGGGACTAGCGGGCTCAATGAGCAGTTCTTC.

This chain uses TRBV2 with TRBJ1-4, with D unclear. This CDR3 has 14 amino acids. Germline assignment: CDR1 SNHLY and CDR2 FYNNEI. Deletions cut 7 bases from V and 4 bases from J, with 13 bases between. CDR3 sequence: CASKNGLNNEKLFF. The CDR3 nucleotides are TGTGCCAGCAAGAACGGACTTAATAATGAAAAACTGTTTTTT.

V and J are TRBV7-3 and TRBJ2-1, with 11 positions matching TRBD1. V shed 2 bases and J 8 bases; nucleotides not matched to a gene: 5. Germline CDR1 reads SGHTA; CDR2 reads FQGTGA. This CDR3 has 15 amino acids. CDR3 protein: CASSLAGQGGYEQFF. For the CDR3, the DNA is TGTGCCAGCAGCTTAGCGGGACAGGGGGGGTATGAGCAGTTCTTC.

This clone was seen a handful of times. As DNA, the CDR3 is TGTGCCAGCATGCGGACAGGGTCCGACACCGGGGAGCTGTTTTTT. It specifies CASMRTGSDTGELFF. This sequence joins TRBV2 and TRBJ2-2; the match to TRBD1 covers 8 bases. The J segment lost 3 bases and the V segment lost 7 bases, leaving 7 bases of the junction unmatched. The CDR3 runs 15 residues. Germline CDR1 and CDR2: SNHLY and FYNNEI.

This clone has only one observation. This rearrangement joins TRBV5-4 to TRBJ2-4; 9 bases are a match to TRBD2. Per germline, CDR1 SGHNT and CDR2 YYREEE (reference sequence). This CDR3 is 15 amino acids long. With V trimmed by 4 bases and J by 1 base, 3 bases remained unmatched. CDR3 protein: CASSPREGAKNIQYF. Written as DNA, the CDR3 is TGTGCCAGCAGCCCGCGGGAGGGGGCCAAAAACATTCAGTACTTC. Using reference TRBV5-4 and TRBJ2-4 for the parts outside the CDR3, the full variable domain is ETGVTQSPTHLIKTRGQQVTLRCSSQSGHNTVSWYQQALGQGPQFIFQYYREEENGRGNFPPRFSGLQFPNYSSELNVNALELDDSALYLCASSPREGAKNIQYFGAGTRLSVL.

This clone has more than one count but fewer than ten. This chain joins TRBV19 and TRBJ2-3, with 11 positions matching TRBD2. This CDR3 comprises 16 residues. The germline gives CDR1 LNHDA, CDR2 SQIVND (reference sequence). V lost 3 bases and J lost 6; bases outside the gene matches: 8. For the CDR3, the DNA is TGTGCCAGTAGTATCCACCTAGCGGGAGGCAGGGATACGCAGTATTTT. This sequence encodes CASSIHLAGGRDTQYF.

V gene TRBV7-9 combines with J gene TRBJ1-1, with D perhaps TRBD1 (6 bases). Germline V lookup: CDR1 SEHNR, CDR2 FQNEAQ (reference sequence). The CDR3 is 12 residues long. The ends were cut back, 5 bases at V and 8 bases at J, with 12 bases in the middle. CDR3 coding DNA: TGTGCCAGCAGCCCCGTCGACAGGGAAGCTTTCTTT. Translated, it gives CASSPVDREAFF.

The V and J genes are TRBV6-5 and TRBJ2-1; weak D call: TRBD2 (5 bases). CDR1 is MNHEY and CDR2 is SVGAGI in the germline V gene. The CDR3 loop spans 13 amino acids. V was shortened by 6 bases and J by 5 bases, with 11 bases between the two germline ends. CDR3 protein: CASRGRSDNEQFF. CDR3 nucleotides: TGTGCCAGCAGAGGGAGAAGCGACAATGAGCAGTTCTTC.

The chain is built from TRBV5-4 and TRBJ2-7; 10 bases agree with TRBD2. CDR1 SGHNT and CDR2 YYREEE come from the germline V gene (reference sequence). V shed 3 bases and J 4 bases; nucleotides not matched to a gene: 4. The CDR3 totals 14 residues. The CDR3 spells CASSSQTSGYEQYF. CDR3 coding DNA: TGTGCCAGCAGCTCACAGACTAGCGGGTACGAGCAGTACTTC.

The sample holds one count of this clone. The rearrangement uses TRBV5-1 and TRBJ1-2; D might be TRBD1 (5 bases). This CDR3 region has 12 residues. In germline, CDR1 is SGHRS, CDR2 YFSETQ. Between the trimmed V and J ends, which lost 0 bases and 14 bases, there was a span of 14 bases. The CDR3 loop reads CASSLDAQGGTF. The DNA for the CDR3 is TGCGCCAGCAGCTTGGATGCCCAGGGTGGGACCTTC.

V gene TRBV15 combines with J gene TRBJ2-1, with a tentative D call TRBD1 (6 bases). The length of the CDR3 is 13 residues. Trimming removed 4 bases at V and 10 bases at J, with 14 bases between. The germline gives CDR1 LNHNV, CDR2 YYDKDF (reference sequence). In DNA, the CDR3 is TGTGCCACCAGCACTCGGACCGGGACAGAGCAGTTCTTC. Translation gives CATSTRTGTEQFF.

The CDR3 here is CASSLEDRPNSPLHF. The CDR3 DNA is TGTGCCAGCAGCTTGGAGGACAGGCCTAATTCACCCCTCCACTTT. The chain employs TRBV5-6 and TRBJ1-6; 7 nucleotides match TRBD1. J gave up 6 bases and V 0 bases, and 3 bases lay outside the gene matches. The CDR3 loop spans 15 amino acids. The germline V gene has CDR1 SGHDT and CDR2 YYEEEE.

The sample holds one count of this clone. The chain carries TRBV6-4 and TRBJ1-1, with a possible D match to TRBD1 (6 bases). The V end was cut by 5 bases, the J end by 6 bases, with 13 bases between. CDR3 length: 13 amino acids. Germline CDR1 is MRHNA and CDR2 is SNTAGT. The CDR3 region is CASSRRGASEAFF. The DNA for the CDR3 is TGTGCCAGCAGTCGACGGGGGGCTTCTGAAGCTTTCTTT.

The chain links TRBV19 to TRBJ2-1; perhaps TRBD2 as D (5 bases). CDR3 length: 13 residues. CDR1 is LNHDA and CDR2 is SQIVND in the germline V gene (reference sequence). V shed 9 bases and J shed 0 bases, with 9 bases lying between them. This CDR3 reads CASGLSSYNEQFF. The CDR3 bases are TGTGCCAGCGGACTGAGCTCCTACAATGAGCAGTTCTTC. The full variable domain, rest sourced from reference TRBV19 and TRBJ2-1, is DGGITQSPKYLFRKEGQNVTLSCEQNLNHDAMYWYRQDPGQGLRLIYYSQIVNDFQKGDIAEGYSVSREKKESFPLTVTSAQKNPTAFYLCASGLSSYNEQFFGPGTRLTVL.

In nucleotides, the CDR3 is TGTGCCACCAGTTACCGGGGGTTCAATCAGCCCCAGCATTTT. It translates to CATSYRGFNQPQHF. V usage is TRBV24-1 and J usage is TRBJ1-5; D is perhaps TRBD1 (5 bases). V was clipped by 6 bases and J by 3 bases, with 11 bases between them. Germline V CDR1 and CDR2: KGHDR, SFDVKD. CDR3 size: 14 residues.

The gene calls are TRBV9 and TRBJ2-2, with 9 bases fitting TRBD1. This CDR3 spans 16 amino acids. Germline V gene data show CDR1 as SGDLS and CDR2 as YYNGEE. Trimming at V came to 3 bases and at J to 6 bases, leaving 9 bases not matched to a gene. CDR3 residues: CASSARQGVSAGELFF. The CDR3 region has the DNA TGTGCCAGCAGCGCGCGACAGGGGGTTAGCGCCGGGGAGCTGTTTTTT.

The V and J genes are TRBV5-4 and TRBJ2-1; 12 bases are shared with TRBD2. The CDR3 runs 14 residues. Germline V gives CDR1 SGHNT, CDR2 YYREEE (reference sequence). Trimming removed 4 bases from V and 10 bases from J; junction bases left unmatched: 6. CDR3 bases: TGTGCCAGCAGCCCCCTAGCGGGGGGGCACGAGCAGTTCTTC. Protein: CASSPLAGGHEQFF. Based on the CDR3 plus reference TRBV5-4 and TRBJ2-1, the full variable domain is ETGVTQSPTHLIKTRGQQVTLRCSSQSGHNTVSWYQQALGQGPQFIFQYYREEENGRGNFPPRFSGLQFPNYSSELNVNALELDDSALYLCASSPLAGGHEQFFGPGTRLTVL.

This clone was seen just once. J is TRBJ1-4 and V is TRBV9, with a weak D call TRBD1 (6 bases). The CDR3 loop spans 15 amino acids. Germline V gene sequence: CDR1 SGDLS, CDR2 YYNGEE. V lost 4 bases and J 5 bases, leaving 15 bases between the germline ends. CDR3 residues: CASSKGGRENEKLFF. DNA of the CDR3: TGTGCCAGCAGCAAAGGGGGTAGGGAAAATGAAAAACTGTTTTTT.

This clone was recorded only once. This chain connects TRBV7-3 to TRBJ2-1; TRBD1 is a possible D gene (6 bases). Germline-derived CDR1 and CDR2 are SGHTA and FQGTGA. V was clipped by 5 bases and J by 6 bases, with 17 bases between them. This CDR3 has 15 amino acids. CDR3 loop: CASSPDRSWGNEQFF. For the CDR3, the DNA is TGTGCCAGCAGCCCCGACAGGTCCTGGGGCAATGAGCAGTTCTTC.

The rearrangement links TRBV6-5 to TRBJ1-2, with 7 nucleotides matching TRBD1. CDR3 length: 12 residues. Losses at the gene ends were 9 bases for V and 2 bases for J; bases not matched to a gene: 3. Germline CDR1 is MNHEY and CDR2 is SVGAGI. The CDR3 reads CASRDSNYGYTF. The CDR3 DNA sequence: TGTGCCAGTAGGGACAGCAACTATGGCTACACCTTC.

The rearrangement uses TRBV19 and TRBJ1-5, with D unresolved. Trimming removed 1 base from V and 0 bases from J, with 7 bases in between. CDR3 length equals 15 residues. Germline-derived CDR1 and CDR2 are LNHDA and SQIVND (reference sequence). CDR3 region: CASSIGGDSNQPQHF. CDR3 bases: TGTGCCAGTAGTATAGGAGGAGATAGCAATCAGCCCCAGCATTTT.

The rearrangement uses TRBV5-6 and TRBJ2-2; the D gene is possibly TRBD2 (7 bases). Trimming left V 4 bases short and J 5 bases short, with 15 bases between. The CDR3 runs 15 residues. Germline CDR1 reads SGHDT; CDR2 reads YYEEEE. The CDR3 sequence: CASSRGGAGTGELFF. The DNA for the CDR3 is TGTGCCAGCAGCCGCGGGGGCGCGGGGACCGGGGAGCTGTTTTTT.